The 27 T cell receptor beta chains presented below share a single source sample, sequenced in a study of blood T cell repertoires in COVID-19. Repertoires were generated with immunoSEQ multiplex PCR, while TCRdb's copy carries only in-frame clones and drops some. This table holds about 52,000 clones, 85% to 90% found once. Sequenced sample: peripheral blood. These TCRs come from a man aged 70 or older with acute or convalescent COVID-19.

The rearrangement links TRBV11-3 to TRBJ2-2, with TRBD2 as a possible D gene (5 bases). Looked up from germline, CDR1 is SGHNT and CDR2 is YENEEA. The V gene lost 1 base and the J gene lost 4 bases, with 10 bases spanning the gap. The CDR3 runs to 15 residues. The CDR3 coding sequence is TGTGCCAGCAGCTTAGGTGCTGCGGGCACCGGGGAGCTGTTTTTT. Translating it yields CASSLGAAGTGELFF.

This CDR3 reads CASSSSGANVLTF. CDR3 coding DNA: TGTGCCAGCAGTTCTTCCGGGGCCAACGTCCTGACTTTC. This chain uses TRBV12-3 or TRBV12-4 with TRBJ2-6; D remains ambiguous. Between the trimmed V and J ends, which lost 4 bases and 4 bases, there was a span of 5 bases. This CDR3 contains 13 residues.

The V call is TRBV7-9, the J call TRBJ1-5; TRBD1 matches 8 bases. J was trimmed by 2 bases and V by 5 bases; bases with no gene match: 5. Germline loops: CDR1 SEHNR, CDR2 FQNEAQ (reference sequence). The CDR3 length is 15 residues. CDR3 sequence reads: CASSQGTGRNQPQHF. CDR3 nucleotides: TGTGCCAGCAGCCAGGGGACAGGTCGCAATCAGCCCCAGCATTTT.

This chain links TRBV10-2 with TRBJ2-3; D is undetermined. The CDR3 runs to 11 residues. With 6 bases removed from V and 5 bases from J, the gap between germline ends came to 6 bases. From germline, CDR1 is WSHSY and CDR2 SAAADI. CDR3 in amino acids: CASRRGDTQYF. CDR3 coding DNA: TGCGCCAGCAGACGAGGAGATACGCAGTATTTT.

CDR3 in DNA: TGTGCCAGCCGCCGATTGGGGAGTGGAAATGAGCAGTTCTTC. Translated: CASRRLGSGNEQFF. J is TRBJ2-1 and V is TRBV6-5, with D possibly matching TRBD2 (5 bases). The length of the CDR3 is 14 residues. Trimming left V 8 bases short and J 7 bases short, with 18 bases between. Germline loops: CDR1 MNHEY, CDR2 SVGAGI.

This rearrangement joins TRBV2 to TRBJ2-2; TRBD2 matches at 11 bases. The CDR3 is made up of 16 amino acids. Per germline, CDR1 SNHLY and CDR2 FYNNEI. After removal of 6 bases from V and 0 bases from J, the junction contained 3 bases not matched to a gene. The CDR3 DNA reads TGTGCCAGCAGAGGGACTAGCGGCGCGAACACCGGGGAGCTGTTTTTT. Encoded protein: CASRGTSGANTGELFF.

The chain couples TRBV19 to TRBJ2-5; TRBD2 agrees at 11 bases. Trimming cost V 3 bases and J 4 bases; bases outside gene matches: 4. The CDR3 has 15 amino acids. Per the germline V gene, CDR1 is LNHDA and CDR2 is SQIVND (reference sequence). CDR3 sequence (DNA): TGTGCCAGTAGTATGGCGCTAGCGGGAGGAGAGACCCAGTACTTC. Amino acid sequence: CASSMALAGGETQYF.

The J gene is TRBJ2-7, the V gene TRBV5-1; 10 bases line up with TRBD2. V shed 5 bases and J 1 base; nucleotides not matched to a gene: 3. Germline V gene data show CDR1 as SGHRS and CDR2 as YFSETQ. This CDR3 region has 14 residues. The CDR3 sequence is CASRTSGSSYEQYF. DNA for the CDR3: TGCGCCAGCAGGACTAGCGGGTCTTCCTACGAGCAGTACTTC. Full variable domain (remainder filled in from reference TRBV5-1 and TRBJ2-7): KAGVTQTPRYLIKTRGQQVTLSCSPISGHRSVSWYQQTPGQGLQFLFEYFSETQRNKGNFPGRFSGRQFSNSRSEMNVSTLELGDSALYLCASRTSGSSYEQYFGPGTRLTVT.

The chain couples TRBV5-4 to TRBJ1-6, with a weak D call TRBD1 (6 bases). The ends were cut back, 4 bases at V and 9 bases at J, with 14 bases in the middle. This CDR3 is built from 14 residues. CDR1 and CDR2 from the germline V gene are SGHNT and YYREEE (reference sequence). The CDR3 protein is CASSHRVGGSPLHF. CDR3 DNA: TGTGCCAGCAGCCACAGGGTTGGTGGTTCACCCCTCCACTTT.

The chain combines TRBV5-1 with TRBJ1-2; 7 nucleotides align to TRBD1. The CDR3 contains 14 residues. Trimming cost V 3 bases and J 7 bases; bases outside gene matches: 9. Germline-derived CDR1 and CDR2 are SGHRS and YFSETQ. CDR3 sequence: CASSSGQYFRGYTF. The CDR3 DNA reads TGCGCCAGCAGCTCGGGACAGTACTTCCGTGGCTACACCTTC.

V usage is TRBV4-3 and J usage is TRBJ2-3; TRBD2 is a possible D gene (5 bases). The CDR3 sequence is 15 residues long. From germline, CDR1 is LGHNA and CDR2 YSLEER. The V and J ends lost 0 bases and 5 bases respectively, with 12 bases between them. CDR3 protein: CASSQDGLTGDTQYF. The CDR3 coding sequence is TGCGCCAGCAGCCAAGATGGACTCACGGGAGATACGCAGTATTTT.

This chain connects TRBV19 to TRBJ1-5; 10 nucleotides line up with TRBD1. CDR3 length: 14 residues. Germline loops: CDR1 LNHDA, CDR2 SQIVND (reference sequence). The V and J ends lost 4 bases and 4 bases, in that order; junction bases with no gene match: 1. The CDR3 reads CASSRDRGNQPQHF. As DNA, the CDR3 is TGTGCCAGTAGTAGGGACAGGGGAAATCAGCCCCAGCATTTT.

The chain recombines TRBV27 with TRBJ1-4, with unresolved D. V lost 0 bases to trimming and J lost 0 bases, with 14 bases between them. The CDR3 sequence is 18 residues long. Germline CDR1 is MNHEY and CDR2 is SMNVEV (reference sequence). DNA for the CDR3: TGTGCCAGCAGTTTATCGACTCGCCAAAAGACAACTAATGAAAAACTGTTTTTT. This gives the protein CASSLSTRQKTTNEKLFF.

This rearrangement joins TRBV7-2 to TRBJ2-3, with 7 bases fitting TRBD2. This CDR3 is 14 amino acids long. CDR1 and CDR2 (germline): SGHTA, FQGNSA. V lost 3 bases and J lost 2; bases outside the gene matches: 2. Here the CDR3 reads CASSFGTNTDTQYF. The CDR3 coding sequence is TGTGCCAGCAGCTTCGGGACTAACACAGATACGCAGTATTTT. Full variable domain (remainder filled in from reference TRBV7-2 and TRBJ2-3): GAGVSQSPSNKVTEKGKDVELRCDPISGHTALYWYRQSLGQGLEFLIYFQGNSAPDKSGLPSDRFSAERTGGSVSTLTIQRTQQEDSAVYLCASSFGTNTDTQYFGPGTRLTVL.

The chain joins TRBV6-1 to TRBJ1-3; unclear D gene. Between the trimmed V and J ends, which lost 3 bases and 0 bases, there was a span of 12 bases. Germline CDR1 and CDR2: MNHNS and SASEGT. This CDR3 has 16 residues. The CDR3 region has the DNA TGTGCCAGCAGTGATCTGCCTTTGGCCTCTGGAAACACCATATATTTT. It encodes CASSDLPLASGNTIYF.

The DNA of the CDR3 is TGTGCCAGTAAGGAACAGGTGGGTGGGGCCAACGTCCTGACTTTC. Protein sequence: CASKEQVGGANVLTF. The chain combines TRBV5-4 with TRBJ2-6; D may be TRBD1 (5 bases). Germline CDR1 reads SGHNT; CDR2 reads YYREEE (reference sequence). The CDR3 consists of 15 residues. Trimming left V 8 bases short and J 3 bases short, with 15 bases between.

This chain uses TRBV19 with TRBJ2-5; D might be TRBD1 (5 bases). The CDR3 sequence is 12 residues long. Germline V gene data show CDR1 as LNHDA and CDR2 as SQIVND (reference sequence). V lost 11 bases, J lost 7 bases, and 17 bases lay in between. DNA of the CDR3: TGTGCCTACAGGCGCAGCCGTTGGACCCAGTACTTC. It yields the protein CAYRRSRWTQYF.

The CDR3 protein is CASKSGRGGDTGELFF. In DNA, the CDR3 is TGTGCCAGCAAGTCGGGGCGGGGCGGGGACACCGGGGAGCTGTTTTTT. The chain carries TRBV6-6 and TRBJ2-2, with D maybe TRBD2 (6 bases). Trimming took off 7 bases at V and 3 bases at J, with 18 bases between the two ends. Germline V gene lookup returns CDR1 MNHNY and CDR2 SVGAGI (reference sequence). The CDR3 contains 16 residues.

This chain uses TRBV29-1 with TRBJ1-2; maybe TRBD1 (6 bases). The CDR3 runs 11 residues. Germline loops: CDR1 SQVTM, CDR2 ANQGSEA. V was cut by 6 bases and J by 9 bases, with 14 bases left in between. CDR3 amino acids: CSVEDSWSYTF. The CDR3 DNA sequence: TGCAGCGTCGAGGACAGTTGGAGCTACACCTTC.

The V and J genes are TRBV11-2 and TRBJ1-2, with a possible D match to TRBD1 (5 bases). The CDR3 consists of 16 residues. Germline CDR1 reads SGHAT; CDR2 reads FQNNGV. Trimming pared 3 bases from V and 2 bases from J, leaving 16 bases between. CDR3 loop: CASSLARGRVNYGYTF. CDR3 nucleotides: TGTGCCAGCAGCTTGGCTCGAGGCAGGGTCAACTATGGCTACACCTTC.

This chain joins TRBV3-1 (or the pseudogene TRBV3-2) and TRBJ1-6, with 7 bases matching TRBD1. Per germline, CDR1 LGHDT and CDR2 YNNKEL (reference sequence). Germline trimming cut 4 bases from V and 6 bases from J; bases unmatched to any gene: 9. This CDR3 is built from 16 residues. For the CDR3, the DNA is TGTGCCAGCAGCCGAATATTTGGACAGGCTAATTCACCCCTCCACTTT. It codes for CASSRIFGQANSPLHF.

The chain couples TRBV9 to TRBJ2-4; unclear D gene. This CDR3 is 13 amino acids long. V shed 0 bases and J shed 8 bases, with 9 bases lying between them. Germline CDR1 SGDLS, CDR2 YYNGEE. DNA of the CDR3: TGTGCCAGCAGCGTAGATTCGGGTTACATTCAGTACTTC. This translates into CASSVDSGYIQYF.

The chain joins TRBV11-3 to TRBJ2-3; no clear D gene. CDR3 length: 15 amino acids. Germline assignment: CDR1 SGHNT and CDR2 YENEEA. The ends were cut back, 1 base at V and 2 bases at J, with 10 bases in the middle. The CDR3 region has the DNA TGTGCCAGCAGCTTAGGACACCATATCACAGATACGCAGTATTTT. Residues: CASSLGHHITDTQYF.

In its sample, this clone was seen once. The rearrangement links TRBV19 to TRBJ2-6; maybe TRBD1 (5 bases). V lost 4 bases and J 4 bases, leaving 8 bases between the germline ends. The CDR3 has 14 amino acids. CDR1 and CDR2 (germline): LNHDA, SQIVND (reference sequence). The CDR3 reads CASSTGSGANVLTF. The CDR3, as DNA: TGTGCCAGTAGTACAGGGTCCGGGGCCAACGTCCTGACTTTC.

This chain joins TRBV6-1 and TRBJ2-1; 11 nucleotides align to TRBD2. The CDR3 runs to 14 residues. Trimming removed 4 bases from V and 7 bases from J; junction bases left unmatched: 3. Germline V gene lookup returns CDR1 MNHNS and CDR2 SASEGT. The CDR3 region has the DNA TGTGCCAGCAGTGGACTAGCGGGAAGGAATGAGCAGTTCTTC. As protein: CASSGLAGRNEQFF.

This clone was found once. CDR3 in DNA: TGCGCCAGCAGCCCGATACAGAGCACAGATACGCAGTATTTT. Protein product: CASSPIQSTDTQYF. J is TRBJ2-3 and V is TRBV5-1; D is ambiguous. Trimming left V 4 bases short and J 0 bases short, with 9 bases between. Germline assignment: CDR1 SGHRS and CDR2 YFSETQ. The CDR3 has 14 residues.

The chain links TRBV5-6 to TRBJ2-6; no clear D. The CDR3 spans 14 residues. The ends were cut back, 0 bases at V and 12 bases at J, with 13 bases in the middle. In germline, CDR1 is SGHDT, CDR2 YYEEEE. The CDR3 coding sequence is TGTGCCAGCAGCTTGGCGGCGACTCCTATCGTCCTGACTTTC. As protein: CASSLAATPIVLTF.